A selection of T cell receptor beta chains follows, all from one sample in a study of regulatory T cells in long-lasting Graves disease. TCRdb passed the multiplex PCR reads through MiXCR, listing each CDR3 protein once. The table shows a few hundred thousand distinct CDR3 sequences, with roughly 12% occurring only once. The data also belong to a second study, concerning T cells in Graves' hyperthyroidism and ophthalmopathy.

Sample: peripheral blood mononuclear cells (PBMCs), taken at new diagnosis, from a patient treated with antithyroid drugs. The receptors come from a woman aged 18 to 35 with Graves disease. Each CDR3 is given with its conserved first and last residue. The D gene is left open where the match is weak.

D,V,J,CDR3
NA,TRBV4-1,TRBJ2-5,CASSQDFTGSQETQYF
NA,TRBV15,TRBJ1-1,CATSRAGLNTEAFF
TRBD2,TRBV6-1,TRBJ2-3,CASSPGTILAGVVDTQYF
NA,TRBV7-9,TRBJ2-1,CASSLMGAKYNEQFF
NA,TRBV3-1,TRBJ1-1,CAGSSTANTEAFF
NA,TRBV5-1,TRBJ2-1,CASSLTTSSEQFF
NA,TRBV28,TRBJ1-2,CASSLRTRDSTF
NA,TRBV14,TRBJ2-7,CASSQDRDQGIYYEQYF
TRBD2,TRBV30,TRBJ2-1,CAWSVPGTSGNNEQFF
TRBD1,TRBV29-1,TRBJ1-2,CSVEDKGQGYGYTF
TRBD2,TRBV2,TRBJ2-2,CASRTSGSKFIGELFF
TRBD1,TRBV4-1,TRBJ1-5,CASSQDLGQGVVQPQHF
NA,TRBV6-2/TRBV6-3,TRBJ1-4,CASSYVTPGVTNEKLFF
NA,TRBV4-3,TRBJ2-7,CASSQGIRGGSPYEQYF
NA,TRBV9,TRBJ2-5,CASSVDPTEETQYF
NA,TRBV9,TRBJ1-2,CASSASGTATWYGYTF
NA,TRBV3-1,TRBJ2-1,CASSPPGPSYNEQFF
NA,TRBV7-8,TRBJ2-7,CASSWDPLVEQYF
TRBD2,TRBV2,TRBJ2-3,CAGREVADTQYF
NA,TRBV6-5,TRBJ1-4,CASSYSSMGGTDEKLFF
TRBD1,TRBV7-2,TRBJ1-4,CASSPRDRVTNEKLFF
NA,TRBV12-3/TRBV12-4,TRBJ2-3,CASGLRTIPTDTQYF
NA,TRBV7-9,TRBJ1-1,CASILPGRTEAFF